This record concerns one T cell receptor (beta chain) sequence. Its antigen is undetermined. This sample is drawn from a study of T and B cells in COVID-19 patients. General study points: No sequencing was yet done of CD4+, regulatory or CD8+ subsets, or of SARS-CoV-2-responsive or tetramer+ sorted cells.

From blood, about 250-500 ng of genomic DNA served as TRB template. TRB rearrangements were amplified by multiplex PCR with BIOMED2 TRB-A/B primers. One entry per CDR3 protein, called by TCRdb with MiXCR from the multiplex PCR reads. The sample has several thousand distinct CDR3 sequences, about 31% seen once. Germline loops: CDR1 SGHRS, CDR2 YFSETQ. With 4 bases clipped from V and 2 bases from J, the junction kept 4 bases outside the gene matches. The CDR3 extends over 14 amino acids. The TCR originated in a human donor with active COVID-19. The chain couples TRBV5-1 to TRBJ2-3; 7 nucleotides agree with TRBD1. Sequenced sample: blood. This CDR3 is CASSRGQSTDTQYF. Written as DNA, the CDR3 is TGCGCCAGCAGCCGGGGACAGTCCACAGATACGCAGTATTTT.